The 8 T cell receptor beta chains reported below all come from one sample, sequenced in a study of control samples from healthy donors and cancer patients. Clones were sequenced by immunoSEQ multiplex PCR, and TCRdb holds only the in-frame ones, with some missing. The repertoire holds 130,000 or so clones, nearly 90% seen once, with more than 2.5% in the top ten. The sequenced sample consisted of blood. All receptors derive from a man between 45 and 60 years old in good health.

The V and J genes are TRBV19 and TRBJ1-3, with unresolved D. CDR3 size: 15 residues. From germline, CDR1 is LNHDA and CDR2 SQIVND (reference sequence). Trimming removed 6 bases from V and 0 bases from J, with 12 bases in between. The DNA for the CDR3 is TGTGCCAGTAGGATTGACGAGAGCTCTGGAAACACCATATATTTT. It codes for CASRIDESSGNTIYF.

This rearrangement joins TRBV9 to TRBJ1-6, with D possibly TRBD1 on 6 matching bases. Trimming pared 0 bases from V and 7 bases from J, leaving 11 bases between. CDR1 SGDLS and CDR2 YYNGEE come from the germline V gene. This CDR3 has 15 amino acids. The CDR3 bases are TGTGCCAGCAGCGTAGTGCCAGGGGACAATTCACCCCTCCACTTT. It yields the protein CASSVVPGDNSPLHF.

CDR3 coding DNA: TGTGCCAGCTCACCACCTGTCGACATTCCCGGGGAGCTGTTTTTT. It specifies CASSPPVDIPGELFF. This rearrangement joins TRBV18 to TRBJ2-2; D remains unclear. Deletions cut 0 bases from V and 6 bases from J, with 11 bases between. Per germline, CDR1 KGHSH and CDR2 LQKENI. The CDR3 length is 15 residues. The entire variable domain, with the rest obtained from reference TRBV18 and TRBJ2-2, is as follows: NAGVMQNPRHLVRRRGQEARLRCSPMKGHSHVYWYRQLPEEGLKFMVYLQKENIIDESGMPKERFSAEFPKEGPSILRIQQVVRGDSAAYFCASSPPVDIPGELFFGEGSRLTVL.

This sequence joins TRBV7-9 and TRBJ2-3; TRBD1 matches at 8 bases. Looked up from germline, CDR1 is SEHNR and CDR2 is FQNEAQ (reference sequence). The CDR3 spans 15 residues. The junction had 17 bases not matched to a gene; V was cut back by 10 bases and J by 8 bases. The CDR3 nucleotides are TGTGCCATCTTCCGCCCGGACAGGGTTTTCGGTACGCAGTATTTT. Its translation is CAIFRPDRVFGTQYF.

Turning to this clone: A junction end diverges from the germline sequence, so it may reflect a read error. The rearrangement uses TRBV7-9 and TRBJ2-7; D is unresolved. The germline gives CDR1 SEHNR, CDR2 FQNEAQ (reference sequence). This CDR3 has 14 amino acids. CDR3 sequence reads: CASSLDASSYEQYF. CDR3 DNA: TGTGCCAGCAGTTTAGACGCTAGCTCCTACGAGCAGTACTTC.

The chain employs TRBV28 and TRBJ2-7, with 10 bases that match TRBD1. Germline V gene sequence: CDR1 MDHEN, CDR2 SYDVKM. J was trimmed by 2 bases and V by 8 bases; bases with no gene match: 6. This CDR3 region has 14 residues. CDR3 residues: CASEGGTGAYEQYF. The CDR3 bases are TGTGCCAGCGAAGGAGGGACAGGGGCCTACGAGCAGTACTTC.

This clone was seen only once. The gene calls are TRBV30 and TRBJ1-6; perhaps TRBD1 as D (6 bases). This CDR3 region has 14 residues. V was shortened by 4 bases and J by 7 bases, with 14 bases between the two germline ends. CDR1 is GTSNPN and CDR2 is SVGIG in the germline V gene (reference sequence). CDR3 sequence reads: CAWNLARGNSPLHF. In DNA, the CDR3 is TGTGCCTGGAATCTAGCCAGGGGAAATTCACCCCTCCACTTT.

The chain links TRBV27 to TRBJ2-1, with 8 bases fitting TRBD2. Trimming at V came to 7 bases and at J to 0 bases, leaving 5 bases not matched to a gene. Looked up from germline, CDR1 is MNHEY and CDR2 is SMNVEV (reference sequence). The CDR3 runs to 15 residues. CDR3 amino acids: CASNVAGPSYNEQFF. As DNA, the CDR3 is TGTGCCAGCAACGTAGCGGGGCCCTCCTACAATGAGCAGTTCTTC.